This T cell receptor beta chain was profiled in a study of PD-1 blockade in classical Hodgkin lymphoma. The CDR3 length is 13 residues. V was trimmed by 1 base and J by 4 bases, leaving 8 bases between them. Germline loops: CDR1 SGHNT, CDR2 YYREEE (reference sequence). Each of the patients experienced relapse following autologous stem cell transplantation, and their brentuximab vedotin exposure differed. Classifying best responses yielded complete response, partial response or progressive disease. Clones were sequenced by immunoSEQ multiplex PCR, and TCRdb holds only the in-frame ones, with some missing. Among approximately 14,000 clones, 82% were seen once, and the ten largest hold about 4.2%.

The receptor comes from a human donor with classical Hodgkin lymphoma. This rearrangement joins TRBV5-4 to TRBJ2-5; D unclear. The sequences come from peripheral blood mononuclear cells (PBMCs), collected at baseline. The CDR3 reads CASSLQQPETQYF. CDR3 DNA: TGTGCCAGCAGCTTGCAGCAGCCAGAGACCCAGTACTTC.